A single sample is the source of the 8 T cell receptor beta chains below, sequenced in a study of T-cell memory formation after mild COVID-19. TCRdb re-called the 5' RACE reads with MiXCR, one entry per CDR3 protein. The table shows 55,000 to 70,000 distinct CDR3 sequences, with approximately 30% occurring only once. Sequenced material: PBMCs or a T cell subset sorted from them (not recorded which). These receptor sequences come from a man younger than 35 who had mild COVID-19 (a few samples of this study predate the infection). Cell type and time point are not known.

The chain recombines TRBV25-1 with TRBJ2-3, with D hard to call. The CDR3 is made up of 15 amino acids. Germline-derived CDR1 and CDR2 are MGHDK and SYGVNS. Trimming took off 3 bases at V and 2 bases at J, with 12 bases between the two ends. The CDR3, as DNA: TGTGCCAGCAGTGATGGGGTTTTCTACACAGATACGCAGTATTTT. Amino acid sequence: CASSDGVFYTDTQYF.

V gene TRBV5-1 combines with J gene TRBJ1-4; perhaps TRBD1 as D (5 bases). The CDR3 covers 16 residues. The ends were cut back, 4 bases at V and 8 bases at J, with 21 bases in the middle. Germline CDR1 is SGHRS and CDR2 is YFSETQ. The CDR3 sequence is CASSLQPGTPAEKLFF. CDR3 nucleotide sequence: TGCGCCAGCAGCCTTCAGCCCGGGACCCCTGCGGAAAAACTGTTTTTT.

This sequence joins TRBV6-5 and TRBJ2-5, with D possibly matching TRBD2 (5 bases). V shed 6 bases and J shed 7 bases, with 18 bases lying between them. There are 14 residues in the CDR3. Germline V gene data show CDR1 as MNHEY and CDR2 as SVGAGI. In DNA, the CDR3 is TGTGCCAGCAGCTACGTCCGGGATATTGGGACCCAGTACTTC. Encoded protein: CASSYVRDIGTQYF.

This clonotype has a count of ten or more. This CDR3 reads CASSLRGNDYNEQFF. CDR3 coding DNA: TGCGCCAGCAGCTTACGCGGGAACGACTACAATGAGCAGTTCTTC. The gene calls are TRBV5-1 and TRBJ2-1; D is possibly TRBD2 (6 bases). Germline CDR1 reads SGHRS; CDR2 reads YFSETQ. The CDR3 length is 15 residues. V lost 2 bases and J 3 bases, leaving 12 bases between the germline ends.

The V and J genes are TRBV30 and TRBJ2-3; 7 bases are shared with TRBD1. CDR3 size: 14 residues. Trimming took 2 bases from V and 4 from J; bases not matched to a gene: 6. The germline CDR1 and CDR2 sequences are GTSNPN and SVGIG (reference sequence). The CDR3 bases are TGTGCCTGGAGTACTTACAGGGGTCCAGATACGCAGTATTTT. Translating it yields CAWSTYRGPDTQYF.

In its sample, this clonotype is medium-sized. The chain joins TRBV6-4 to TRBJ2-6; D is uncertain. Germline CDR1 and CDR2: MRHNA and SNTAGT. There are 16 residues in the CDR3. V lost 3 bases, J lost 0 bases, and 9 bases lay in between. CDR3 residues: CASSESSRSGANVLTF. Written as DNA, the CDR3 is TGTGCCAGCAGTGAATCCTCACGCTCTGGGGCCAACGTCCTGACTTTC.

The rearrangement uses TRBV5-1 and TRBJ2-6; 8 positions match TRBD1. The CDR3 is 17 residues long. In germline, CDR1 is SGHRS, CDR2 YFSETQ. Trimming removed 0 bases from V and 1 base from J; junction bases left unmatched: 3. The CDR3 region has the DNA TGCGCCAGCAGCTTGGGGACAGGGATATCTGGGGCCAACGTCCTGACTTTC. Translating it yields CASSLGTGISGANVLTF.

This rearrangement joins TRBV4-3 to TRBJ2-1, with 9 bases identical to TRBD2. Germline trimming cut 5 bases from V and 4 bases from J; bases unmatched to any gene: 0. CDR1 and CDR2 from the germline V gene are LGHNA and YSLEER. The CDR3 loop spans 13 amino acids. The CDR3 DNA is TGCGCCAGCAGCGCGGGGGGGTACAATGAGCAGTTCTTC. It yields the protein CASSAGGYNEQFF.